This T cell receptor (beta chain) was identified in a study of blood T cell repertoires in COVID-19. On the study more broadly: From the United States, Italy and Spain came samples of acute and convalescent COVID-19. T cells, B-cell-depleted T cells, or PBMCs provided the cDNA or gDNA that served as material.

The junction had 2 bases not matched to a gene; V was cut back by 2 bases and J by 5 bases. The CDR3 has 13 amino acids. Looked up from germline, CDR1 is SGHKS and CDR2 is YYEKEE (reference sequence). How the authors handled the data: Estimates of nucleated cell counts were drawn from the amplification of reference gene primers. Some clones are missing from TCRdb's copy, which holds only in-frame ones; the method was immunoSEQ multiplex PCR. The D gene and trimming were derived from the DNA, and the V and J assignments and clone size from that table. The sample contains about 38,000 clones, 90% of which appear only once.

The J gene is TRBJ2-7, the V gene TRBV5-5, with 9 bases lining up with TRBD1. Sample: peripheral blood. This sequence originates from a man in his 60s with active or convalescent COVID-19. CDR3 bases: TGTGCCAGCAGCTTTTGGGACAGGGACGAGCAGTACTTC. It translates to CASSFWDRDEQYF.